The rows below give T cell receptor beta chains drawn from one sample of a study of early T cells in non-severe SARS-CoV-2 infection. One entry per CDR3 protein results from TCRdb running MiXCR on the 5' RACE reads. The sample shows about 71,000 distinct CDR3 sequences, around 11% of them seen only once. Here the sequenced sample was whole blood, taken at baseline. The source is an adult who was a healthcare worker with PCR-confirmed SARS-CoV-2 infection or an uninfected control (not recorded which). CDR3s include the opening cysteine and the closing phenylalanine or tryptophan. D genes are given only for firm matches. The listing skips clone size in some rows; elsewhere it reads once, few, many or a size class.

TRBD1 TRBJ1-5 TRBV2 . CASAGQGGFGNQPQHF TGTGCCAGCGCGGGACAGGGGGGGTTTGGCAATCAGCCCCAGCATTTT
TRBD1 TRBJ1-2 TRBV18 . CASSRTGGFNGYTF TGTGCCAGCTCCCGGACAGGGGGCTTTAATGGCTACACCTTC
. TRBJ2-5 TRBV29-1 many CSVEDPKKETQYF TGCAGCGTTGAAGATCCTAAGAAAGAGACCCAGTACTTC
TRBD2 TRBJ2-1 TRBV11-2 few CASSLGRGGYNEQFF TGTGCCAGCAGCTTAGGACGGGGGGGTTACAATGAGCAGTTCTTC
. TRBJ2-1 TRBV29-1 . CSVARSINEQFF TGCAGCGTTGCGCGTTCAATCAATGAGCAGTTCTTC
TRBD1 TRBJ2-7 TRBV18 . CASSTGQDLKTYEQYF TGTGCCAGCTCCACCGGACAGGATTTAAAGACCTACGAGCAGTACTTC
TRBD1 TRBJ2-7 TRBV11-2 many CASSLVFDRDYEQYF TGTGCCAGCAGCTTAGTATTCGACAGGGACTACGAGCAGTACTTC
TRBD1 TRBJ1-6 TRBV7-9 few CASSQGQGGSPLHF TGTGCCAGCAGCCAGGGACAGGGTGGATCACCCCTCCACTTT
. TRBJ2-7 TRBV11-2 . CASRPGQSYEQYF TGTGCCAGCAGGCCAGGACAGTCCTACGAGCAGTACTTC
TRBD1 TRBJ1-1 TRBV27 few CASGADRYTEAFF TGTGCCAGCGGAGCGGACAGGTACACTGAAGCTTTCTTT
. TRBJ1-1 TRBV29-1 many CSAGFQGTAFF TGCAGCGCCGGATTTCAGGGAACAGCTTTCTTT
. TRBJ2-2 TRBV6-2/TRBV6-3 . CASSYWGVNTVELFF TGTGCCAGCAGCTACTGGGGCGTGAACACCGTGGAGCTGTTTTTT
. TRBJ1-4 TRBV5-6 . CASSFGPAATNEKLFF TGTGCCAGCAGCTTTGGCCCGGCCGCAACTAATGAAAAACTGTTTTTT
. TRBJ2-7 TRBV7-2 few CASSLMDTYEQYF TGTGCCAGCAGCTTAATGGATACCTACGAGCAGTACTTC
. TRBJ2-7 TRBV11-2 many CASSKSGIPYEQYF TGTGCCAGCAGCAAATCGGGGATCCCCTACGAGCAGTACTTC
. TRBJ2-1 TRBV5-1 . CASSFSQGNEQFF TGCGCCAGCAGCTTCTCACAGGGCAATGAGCAGTTCTTC
TRBD2 TRBJ2-7 TRBV4-1 . CASSQAPGGGYEQYF TGCGCCAGCAGCCAAGCCCCGGGGGGAGGGTACGAGCAGTACTTC
TRBD1 TRBJ2-7 TRBV20-1 . CSADHGGDREYF TGCAGTGCTGACCACGGCGGGGACAGGGAGTACTTC